A selection of T cell receptor beta chains follows, all from one sample in a study of CD4+ T cells in melanoma. Assay used: immunoSEQ multiplex PCR; TCRdb lists only in-frame clones, some missing. The sample has fewer than 15,000 clones, approximately 80% seen once. The source material was cells from a culture (not recorded whether cultured in vitro). The receptor set was obtained from a human donor with melanoma. The CDR3 runs from the conserved cysteine through the conserved F or W. Fields, in order: V gene, clone size, D gene, J gene, CDR3 protein, CDR3 DNA. D genes are given only for firm matches. Expanded clones get a size class; other rows say once, few or many, or leave the size out.

>TRBV5-1|-|TRBD1|TRBJ1-5
CASSLSGGDQPQHF
TGCGCCAGCAGCCTATCAGGGGGGGATCAGCCCCAGCATTTT
>TRBV6-1|few|TRBD2|TRBJ2-7
CASFGTGTNYEQYF
TGTGCCAGCTTCGGGACCGGGACTAACTACGAGCAGTACTTC
>TRBV19|-|TRBD1|TRBJ1-3
CASQDRGNTIYF
TGTGCCAGCCAGGACAGGGGAAACACCATATATTTT
>TRBV2|-|-|TRBJ1-2
CASRPITGYSYTF
TGTGCCAGCAGGCCTATAACAGGGTATAGCTACACCTTC
>TRBV19|-|-|TRBJ1-5
CASSLQGLGNQPQHF
TGTGCCAGTAGTTTGCAGGGCCTGGGCAATCAGCCCCAGCATTTT
>TRBV14|-|TRBD2|TRBJ2-5
CASSQVRGGETQYF
TGTGCCAGCAGCCAAGTTCGCGGGGGGGAGACCCAGTACTTC
>TRBV6-1|-|-|TRBJ2-5
CASSPGVGGRETQYF
TGTGCCAGCAGTCCTGGTGTTGGGGGGCGGGAGACCCAGTACTTC
>TRBV7-3|once|TRBD1|TRBJ1-2
CASSLSSAGGYYGYTF
TGTGCCAGCAGCTTGTCGTCGGCAGGGGGGTACTATGGCTACACCTTC
>TRBV10-3|-|-|TRBJ2-7
CAISESPQSPEQYF
TGTGCCATCAGTGAGTCGCCCCAGAGCCCTGAGCAGTACTTC
>TRBV5-8|-|-|TRBJ1-1
CASKRRTEAFF
TGTGCCAGCAAAAGGAGGACTGAAGCTTTCTTT
>TRBV27|-|TRBD2|TRBJ2-1
CVSRYTPGLGAGNEQFF
TGTGTCAGCAGATACACCCCGGGACTAGGAGCTGGGAATGAGCAGTTCTTC
>TRBV5-4|-|-|TRBJ2-7
CASSLRREPYEQYF
TGTGCCAGCAGCTTGCGGAGGGAGCCCTACGAGCAGTACTTC
>TRBV2|-|TRBD2|TRBJ2-7
CASSEGGGRNYEQYF
TGTGCCAGCAGTGAAGGGGGGGGAAGGAACTACGAGCAGTACTTC
>TRBV19|-|-|TRBJ1-1
CASSIFGVGGTEAFF
TGTGCCAGTAGTATTTTCGGGGTTGGGGGCACTGAAGCTTTCTTT
>TRBV12-5|-|-|TRBJ2-6
CASGSGSGANVLTF
TGTGCTAGTGGTTCGGGCTCTGGGGCCAACGTCCTGACTTTC
>TRBV4-1|-|-|TRBJ1-4
CASSPTRNEKLFF
TGCGCCAGCAGCCCGACGAGGAATGAAAAACTGTTTTTT
>TRBV7-9|-|-|TRBJ2-7
CASSRQGLGQIGEQYF
TGTGCCAGCAGTCGGCAGGGGCTCGGGCAGATAGGCGAGCAGTACTTC
>TRBV30|-|TRBD2|TRBJ2-1
CAWGGGGKLNEQFF
TGTGCCTGGGGTGGGGGGGGAAAGCTCAATGAGCAGTTCTTC
>TRBV30|-|-|TRBJ2-1
CAWSQLTSYNEQFF
TGTGCCTGGTCCCAATTGACCTCCTACAATGAGCAGTTCTTC
>TRBV6-1|-|TRBD2|TRBJ2-5
CASSETSGDWETQYF
TGTGCCAGCAGTGAGACTAGCGGGGATTGGGAGACCCAGTACTTC
>TRBV15|-|TRBD1|TRBJ2-5
CATSRDRGREETQYF
TGTGCCACCAGCAGAGATAGGGGGCGCGAAGAGACCCAGTACTTC
>TRBV6-6|-|TRBD1|TRBJ1-2
CASSKDRGLYGYTF
TGTGCCAGCAGCAAGGACAGGGGCCTCTATGGCTACACCTTC
>TRBV19|-|-|TRBJ1-5
CASSYRETQPQHF
TGTGCCAGTAGTTACAGGGAAACTCAGCCCCAGCATTTT
>TRBV5-6|-|-|TRBJ2-5
CASSLWGRSAGVQTQYF
TGTGCCAGCAGCTTGTGGGGGCGCTCCGCGGGGGTCCAGACCCAGTACTTC
>TRBV19|-|-|TRBJ2-7
CASSPATVSAEQYF
TGTGCCAGTAGTCCGGCGACAGTCTCTGCCGAGCAGTACTTC
>TRBV11-2|once|-|TRBJ1-2
CASSIRSTLNLHGYTF
TGTGCCAGCAGCATTAGATCGACACTGAACTTGCATGGCTACACCTTC
>TRBV4-1|-|TRBD1|TRBJ1-2
CASSHVIRGRDRSYGYTF
TGCGCCAGCAGCCACGTTATCAGGGGGCGGGATAGAAGCTATGGCTACACCTTC
>TRBV5-1|-|-|TRBJ2-3
CASSLSGAEDTQYF
TGCGCCAGCAGCTTATCGGGGGCCGAAGATACGCAGTATTTT
>TRBV29-1|-|-|TRBJ1-4
CSVKEGTFTEKLFF
TGCAGCGTTAAGGAGGGGACTTTTACTGAAAAACTGTTTTTT
>TRBV7-2|-|TRBD1|TRBJ2-5
CASSLAASGGLGQETQYF
TGTGCCAGCAGCTTAGCGGCCTCAGGGGGCTTAGGGCAAGAGACCCAGTACTTC
>TRBV7-4|few|-|TRBJ1-2
CASSFLANYGYTF
TGTGCCAGCAGCTTTTTGGCTAACTATGGCTACACCTTC
>TRBV5-1|few|-|TRBJ2-1
CASSSAAGYNEQFF
TGCGCCAGCAGCTCGGCGGCGGGATACAATGAGCAGTTCTTC
>TRBV7-2|-|-|TRBJ1-1
CASSLMSPRGNTEAFF
TGTGCCAGCAGCCTAATGTCGCCTAGGGGGAACACTGAAGCTTTCTTT
>TRBV30|-|-|TRBJ1-3
CAWSVRRGGLTIYF
TGTGCCTGGAGTGTGAGGCGGGGAGGGCTGACCATATATTTT
>TRBV7-9|-|-|TRBJ2-5
CASSTGGSGETQYF
TGTGCCAGCAGCACCGGGGGTTCTGGGGAGACCCAGTACTTC
>TRBV7-6|once|-|TRBJ2-6
CASSLAVQGFGSGANVLTF
TGTGCCAGCAGCTTAGCCGTACAGGGATTCGGCTCTGGGGCCAACGTCCTGACTTTC
>TRBV5-1|-|TRBD2|TRBJ2-1
CASSFYGTSGGVPPTEQFF
TGCGCCAGCAGCTTTTACGGGACTAGCGGGGGGGTTCCCCCGACTGAGCAGTTCTTC
>TRBV18|-|-|TRBJ1-5
CASSRSSNQPQHF
TGTGCCAGCTCACGGAGTAGCAATCAGCCCCAGCATTTT
>TRBV7-9|-|-|TRBJ2-7
CASSVRGVSYVEQYF
TGTGCCAGCAGCGTTCGAGGGGTGTCCTACGTGGAGCAGTACTTC
>TRBV6-1|-|-|TRBJ1-2
CARGAPRGGYTF
TGTGCCAGAGGGGCACCGAGGGGGGGCTACACCTTC
>TRBV7-2|once|TRBD1|TRBJ2-7
CASSLVVDRGPEQYF
TGTGCCAGCAGCTTAGTCGTGGACAGGGGTCCCGAGCAGTACTTC
>TRBV27|-|TRBD1|TRBJ2-7
CASSSLPDRDGEQYF
TGTGCCAGCAGTTCCCTCCCGGACAGGGACGGTGAGCAGTACTTC
>TRBV4-1|-|-|TRBJ1-4
CASSQDLTVGNEKLFF
TGCGCCAGCAGCCAAGACCTGACAGTGGGTAATGAAAAACTGTTTTTT
>TRBV30|-|-|TRBJ1-2
CAWSVQGYGYTF
TGTGCCTGGAGTGTTCAAGGGTATGGCTACACCTTC
>TRBV2|-|-|TRBJ1-1
CASHLDGNTEAFF
TGTGCCAGCCACCTGGACGGGAACACTGAAGCTTTCTTT
>TRBV15|-|TRBD1|TRBJ2-5
CATSSGQGIGETQYF
TGTGCCACCAGCTCCGGACAGGGGATTGGGGAGACCCAGTACTTC
>TRBV9|-|-|TRBJ1-3
CASSTTGSGNTIYF
TGTGCCAGCAGCACCACAGGGTCTGGAAACACCATATATTTT
>TRBV7-6|-|-|TRBJ2-7
CASSLGGAAGPHEQYF
TGTGCCAGCAGCTTAGGGGGCGCAGCCGGCCCCCACGAGCAGTACTTC
>TRBV29-1|-|TRBD1|TRBJ2-3
CSVARQGAPTDTQYF
TGCAGCGTTGCCCGACAGGGGGCCCCAACAGATACGCAGTATTTT
>TRBV5-4|-|TRBD1|TRBJ1-5
CASRSSRDRPNQPQHF
TGTGCCAGCAGATCTAGCCGGGACAGACCCAATCAGCCCCAGCATTTT
>TRBV19|-|-|TRBJ1-6
CASSIVRVNSPLHF
TGTGCCAGTAGTATTGTGCGGGTTAATTCACCCCTCCACTTT
>TRBV6-1|few|-|TRBJ2-5
CASSDPAIPGTQYF
TGTGCCAGCAGTGACCCGGCGATCCCGGGGACCCAGTACTTC
>TRBV2|few|-|TRBJ2-7
CASRYYEQYF
TGTGCCAGCCGGTACTACGAGCAGTACTTC
>TRBV6-5|-|-|TRBJ1-3
CASSFQQGSGNTIYF
TGTGCCAGCAGTTTCCAGCAGGGAAGTGGAAACACCATATATTTT
>TRBV29-1|-|-|TRBJ2-3
CSSEDPIADTQYF
TGCAGCTCCGAGGACCCCATTGCAGATACGCAGTATTTT